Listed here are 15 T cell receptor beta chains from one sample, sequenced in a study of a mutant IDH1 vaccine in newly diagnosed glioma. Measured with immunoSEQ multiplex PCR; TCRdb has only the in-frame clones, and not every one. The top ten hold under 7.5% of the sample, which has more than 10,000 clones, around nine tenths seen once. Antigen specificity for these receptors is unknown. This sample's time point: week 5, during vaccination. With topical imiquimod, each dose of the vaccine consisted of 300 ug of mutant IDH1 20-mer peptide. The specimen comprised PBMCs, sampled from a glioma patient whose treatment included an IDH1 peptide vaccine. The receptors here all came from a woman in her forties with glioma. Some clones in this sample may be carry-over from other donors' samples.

The CDR3 is CSVDSEEGYTF. CDR3 bases: TGCAGCGTCGACAGTGAAGAGGGCTACACCTTC. V and J are TRBV29-1 and TRBJ1-2; D is perhaps TRBD1 (5 bases). The CDR3 runs 11 residues. Deletions cut 6 bases from V and 8 bases from J, with 13 bases between. Germline V CDR1 and CDR2: SQVTM, ANQGSEA.

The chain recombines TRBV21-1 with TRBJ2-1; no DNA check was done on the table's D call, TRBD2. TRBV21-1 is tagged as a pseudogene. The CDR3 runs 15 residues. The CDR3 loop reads CASSKRGGAYNEQFF. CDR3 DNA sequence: TGTGCCAGCAGCAAACGCGGGGGCGCCTACAATGAGCAGTTCTTC.

The CDR3 sequence is CATSRDIPGITNTEAFF. CDR3 nucleotide sequence: TGTGCCACCAGCAGAGATATCCCAGGGATTACGAACACTGAAGCTTTCTTT. This chain links TRBV15 with TRBJ1-1; maybe TRBD1 (5 bases). The CDR3 spans 17 residues. V was shortened by 0 bases and J by 1 base, with 15 bases between the two germline ends. Germline V gene lookup returns CDR1 LNHNV and CDR2 YYDKDF (reference sequence).

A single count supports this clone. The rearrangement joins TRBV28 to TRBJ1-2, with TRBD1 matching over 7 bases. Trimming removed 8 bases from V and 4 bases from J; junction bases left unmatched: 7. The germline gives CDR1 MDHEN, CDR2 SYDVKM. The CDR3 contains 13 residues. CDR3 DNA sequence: TGTGCCAGCCGAGACAGGGTACTCTATGGCTACACCTTC. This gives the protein CASRDRVLYGYTF.

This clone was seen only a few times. The CDR3 DNA sequence: TGTGCCAGCAGTTCAACCTTCGACAGGGTTAATCAGCCCCAGCATTTT. This gives the protein CASSSTFDRVNQPQHF. The rearrangement links TRBV28 to TRBJ1-5; TRBD1 matches at 7 bases. CDR1 and CDR2 from the germline V gene are MDHEN and SYDVKM. This CDR3 contains 16 residues. With 4 bases clipped from V and 4 bases from J, the junction kept 10 bases outside the gene matches.

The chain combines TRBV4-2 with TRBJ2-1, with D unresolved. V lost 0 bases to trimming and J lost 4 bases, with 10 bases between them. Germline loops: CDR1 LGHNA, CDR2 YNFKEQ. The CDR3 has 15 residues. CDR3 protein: CASSQDLNLYNEQFF. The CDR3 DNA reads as TGTGCCAGCAGCCAAGATCTGAACCTATACAATGAGCAGTTCTTC.

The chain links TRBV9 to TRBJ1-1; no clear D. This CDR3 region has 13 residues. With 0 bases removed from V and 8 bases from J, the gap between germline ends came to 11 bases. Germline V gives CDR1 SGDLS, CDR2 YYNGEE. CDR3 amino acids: CASSVAYGREAFF. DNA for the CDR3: TGTGCCAGCAGCGTAGCATATGGCAGGGAAGCTTTCTTT.

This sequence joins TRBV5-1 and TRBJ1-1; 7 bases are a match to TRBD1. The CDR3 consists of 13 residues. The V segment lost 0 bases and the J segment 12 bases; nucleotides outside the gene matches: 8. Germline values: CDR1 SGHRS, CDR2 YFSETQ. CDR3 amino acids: CASSLGETGRTFF. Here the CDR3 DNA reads TGCGCCAGCAGCTTGGGGGAGACAGGGAGGACTTTCTTT.

The chain's CDR3 is CASSRQQETQYF. The CDR3 region has the DNA TGTGCCAGCAGTCGACAGCAAGAGACCCAGTACTTC. This sequence joins TRBV5-4 and TRBJ2-5; D is possibly TRBD1 (5 bases). Trimming removed 5 bases at V and 2 bases at J, with 7 bases between. CDR1 and CDR2 (germline): SGHNT, YYREEE (reference sequence). The CDR3 sequence is 12 residues long.

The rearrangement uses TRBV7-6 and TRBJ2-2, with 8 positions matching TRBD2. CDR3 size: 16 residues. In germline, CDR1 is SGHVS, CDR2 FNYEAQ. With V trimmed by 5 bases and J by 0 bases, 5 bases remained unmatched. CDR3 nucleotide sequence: TGTGCCAGCAGCCTTTATAGCGGGACGAACACCGGGGAGCTGTTTTTT. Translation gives CASSLYSGTNTGELFF.

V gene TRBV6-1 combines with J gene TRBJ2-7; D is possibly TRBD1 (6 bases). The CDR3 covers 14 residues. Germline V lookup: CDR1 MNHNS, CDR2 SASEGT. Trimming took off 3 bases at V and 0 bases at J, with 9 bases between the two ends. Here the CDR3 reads CASSDRGYSYEQYF. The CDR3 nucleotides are TGTGCCAGCAGTGACAGGGGATACTCCTACGAGCAGTACTTC.

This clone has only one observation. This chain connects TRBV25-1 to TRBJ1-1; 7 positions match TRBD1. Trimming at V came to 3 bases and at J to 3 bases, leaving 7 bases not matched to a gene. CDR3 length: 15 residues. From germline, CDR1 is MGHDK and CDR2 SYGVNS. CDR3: CASSETGQVYTEAFF. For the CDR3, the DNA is TGTGCCAGCAGTGAGACAGGGCAAGTGTACACTGAAGCTTTCTTT.

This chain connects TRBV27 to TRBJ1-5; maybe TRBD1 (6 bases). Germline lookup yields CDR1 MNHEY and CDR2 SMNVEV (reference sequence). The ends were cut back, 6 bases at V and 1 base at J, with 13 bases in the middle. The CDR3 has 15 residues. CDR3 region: CASSPAQGSNQPQHF. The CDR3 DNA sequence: TGTGCCAGCAGCCCCGCGCAGGGGAGCAATCAGCCCCAGCATTTT.

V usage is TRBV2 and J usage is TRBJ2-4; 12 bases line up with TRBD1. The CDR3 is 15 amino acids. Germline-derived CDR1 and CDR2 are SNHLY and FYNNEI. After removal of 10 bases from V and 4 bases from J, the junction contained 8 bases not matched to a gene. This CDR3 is CATLRDRGRKNIQYF. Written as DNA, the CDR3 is TGTGCCACACTCCGGGACAGGGGGCGGAAAAACATTCAGTACTTC. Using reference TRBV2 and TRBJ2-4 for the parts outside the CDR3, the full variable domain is EPEVTQTPSHQVTQMGQEVILRCVPISNHLYFYWYRQILGQKVEFLVSFYNNEISEKSEIFDDQFSVERPDGSNFTLKIRSTKLEDSAMYFCATLRDRGRKNIQYFGAGTRLSVL.

The CDR3 loop is CASGGNNQPQHF. DNA of the CDR3: TGTGCGTCAGGGGGAAACAATCAGCCCCAGCATTTT. V usage is TRBV9 and J usage is TRBJ1-5; 7 bases fit TRBD1. Germline V gene lookup returns CDR1 SGDLS and CDR2 YYNGEE. The length of the CDR3 is 12 residues.